This passage covers 17 T cell receptor beta chains from one sample sequenced in a study of cytomegalovirus exposure and HLA in healthy donors. The PCR contained 60 Vbeta and 13 Jbeta primers. Repertoires were generated with immunoSEQ multiplex PCR, while TCRdb's copy carries only in-frame clones and drops some. The sample has 200,000 to 300,000 clones, 80% to 85% seen once; the top ten hold 7% to 9%. The specimen sequenced was PBMCs. These receptors were collected from a woman aged 60-75 years in good health and CMV-seropositive.

This chain connects TRBV5-1 to TRBJ1-5; D remains unclear. Deletions cut 5 bases from V and 7 bases from J, with 16 bases between. The CDR3 is 14 amino acids. The germline V gene encodes CDR1 SGHRS and CDR2 YFSETQ. The CDR3 nucleotides are TGCGCCAGCAGAGCGGACGGGGAAGGGCAGCCCCAGCATTTT. Translated: CASRADGEGQPQHF.

The chain uses TRBV14 and TRBJ1-1; D is perhaps TRBD1 (5 bases). The CDR3 spans 16 residues. Between the trimmed V and J ends, which lost 0 bases and 4 bases, there was a span of 15 bases. CDR1 and CDR2 (germline): SGHDN, FVKESK. The CDR3 is CASSQDFGGTSTEAFF. The CDR3, as DNA: TGTGCCAGCAGCCAAGACTTCGGGGGAACATCCACTGAAGCTTTCTTT.

This clone was observed a single time. The chain couples TRBV27 to TRBJ2-7; unclear D gene. V was cut by 10 bases and J by 0 bases, with 13 bases left in between. Per germline, CDR1 MNHEY and CDR2 SMNVEV (reference sequence). This CDR3 spans 13 amino acids. The chain's CDR3 is CATGEESSYEQYF. The DNA for the CDR3 is TGTGCCACCGGCGAGGAGAGCTCCTACGAGCAGTACTTC.

The chain is built from TRBV6-4 and TRBJ2-2; TRBD1 is a possible D gene (5 bases). This CDR3 has 14 amino acids. Looked up from germline, CDR1 is MRHNA and CDR2 is SNTAGT. Trimming stripped 3 bases from V and 0 bases from J, with 5 bases between. The CDR3 DNA reads as TGTGCCAGCAGTGAGACAGCGAACACCGGGGAGCTGTTTTTT. Translation gives CASSETANTGELFF.

V usage is TRBV4-2 and J usage is TRBJ1-2; possibly TRBD1 for D (6 bases). The germline V gene has CDR1 LGHNA and CDR2 YNFKEQ. V lost 0 bases and J lost 2, with 7 bases in between. The CDR3 extends over 14 amino acids. Here the CDR3 DNA reads TGTGCCAGCAGCCAAGAAAGGGGGAACTATGGCTACACCTTC. Translated: CASSQERGNYGYTF.

The V call is TRBV21-1, the J call TRBJ2-2; the listed D gene, TRBD2, was not tested against the DNA. TRBV21-1 is a pseudogene locus. The CDR3 has 17 residues. The CDR3 nucleotides are TGTGCCAGCAGCAAAGGGGGGGGACTACCTGTAACCGGGGAGCTGTTTTTT. Its protein product is CASSKGGGLPVTGELFF.

The V and J genes are TRBV27 and TRBJ1-3, with TRBD1 as a possible D gene (6 bases). CDR3 size: 16 residues. The V end was cut by 5 bases, the J end by 0 bases, with 14 bases between. Per germline, CDR1 MNHEY and CDR2 SMNVEV (reference sequence). The DNA for the CDR3 is TGTGCCAGCAGTGTCACAGGGTCTTACTCTGGAAACACCATATATTTT. It yields the protein CASSVTGSYSGNTIYF.

V usage is TRBV19 and J usage is TRBJ2-7, with 12 positions matching TRBD2. The V gene's germline CDR1 is LNHDA and CDR2 SQIVND (reference sequence). The CDR3 has 15 residues. Trimming at V came to 4 bases and at J to 7 bases, leaving 8 bases not matched to a gene. CDR3 coding DNA: TGTGCCAGTAGTACCCGGACTAGCGGGATTCGGGAGCAGTACTTC. This encodes CASSTRTSGIREQYF. Full variable domain (missing parts from reference TRBV19 and TRBJ2-7): DGGITQSPKYLFRKEGQNVTLSCEQNLNHDAMYWYRQDPGQGLRLIYYSQIVNDFQKGDIAEGYSVSREKKESFPLTVTSAQKNPTAFYLCASSTRTSGIREQYFGPGTRLTVT.

The V and J genes are TRBV7-6 and TRBJ1-2; TRBD1 aligns across 8 bases. CDR1 and CDR2 (germline): SGHVS, FNYEAQ. V gave up 4 bases and J gave up 6 bases; unmatched junction bases: 13. This CDR3 has 16 amino acids. The CDR3: CASSSRQGLSSDGYTF. CDR3 in DNA: TGTGCCAGCAGCTCGAGACAGGGGCTTTCTTCCGATGGCTACACCTTC.

The chain carries TRBV7-9 and TRBJ2-2, with TRBD1 as a possible D gene (5 bases). Germline V gene sequence: CDR1 SEHNR, CDR2 FQNEAQ (reference sequence). The CDR3 has 15 amino acids. V was pared by 7 bases and J by 5 bases, with 17 bases between. CDR3 loop: CASTTGGASTGELFF. As DNA, the CDR3 is TGTGCCAGCACCACGGGTGGGGCTAGTACCGGGGAGCTGTTTTTT.

This rearrangement joins TRBV9 to TRBJ2-1, with 7 bases aligning to TRBD2. Germline CDR1 and CDR2: SGDLS and YYNGEE. The CDR3 totals 14 residues. J gave up 6 bases and V 0 bases, and 3 bases lay outside the gene matches. The CDR3 protein is CASSVALAANEQFF. In nucleotides, the CDR3 is TGTGCCAGCAGCGTAGCTCTAGCGGCCAATGAGCAGTTCTTC.

V is TRBV18 and J is TRBJ1-1; D is possibly TRBD1 (5 bases). Trimming stripped 3 bases from V and 3 bases from J, with 11 bases between. The CDR3 loop spans 14 amino acids. CDR1 and CDR2 from the germline V gene are KGHSH and LQKENI. CDR3 sequence: CASSPPGKYTEAFF. The DNA for the CDR3 is TGTGCCAGCTCACCCCCAGGGAAGTACACTGAAGCTTTCTTT.

This clone was observed once. The chain uses TRBV19 and TRBJ1-2; a possible D gene is TRBD1 (5 bases). Germline-derived CDR1 and CDR2 are LNHDA and SQIVND (reference sequence). The CDR3 loop spans 14 amino acids. V shed 6 bases and J shed 5 bases, with 16 bases lying between them. CDR3 protein: CASRPGRVGYGYTF. The CDR3 DNA sequence: TGTGCCAGTAGGCCGGGCAGGGTAGGGTATGGCTACACCTTC.

V and J are TRBV29-1 and TRBJ2-5; D unclear. Germline-derived CDR1 and CDR2 are SQVTM and ANQGSEA. Trimming took off 3 bases at V and 5 bases at J, with 7 bases between the two ends. The CDR3 has 11 residues. CDR3: CSVDLPETQYF. CDR3 bases: TGCAGCGTTGACCTTCCGGAGACCCAGTACTTC. Full variable domain (rest looked up from reference TRBV29-1 and TRBJ2-5): SAVISQKPSRDICQRGTSLTIQCQVDSQVTMMFWYRQQPGQSLTLIATANQGSEATYESGFVIDKFPISRPNLTFSTLTVSNMSPEDSSIYLCSVDLPETQYFGPGTRLLVL.

This clone was seen a handful of times. The rearrangement links TRBV14 to TRBJ2-7, with D possibly being TRBD1 (5 bases). The CDR3 is made up of 14 amino acids. Germline-derived CDR1 and CDR2 are SGHDN and FVKESK. Trimming removed 2 bases from V and 3 bases from J, with 11 bases in between. As DNA, the CDR3 is TGTGCCAGCAGCCAATACACAGGAGTCTACGAGCAGTACTTC. This sequence encodes CASSQYTGVYEQYF.

In this sample, this clone turned up many times. The same CDR3 also results from other DNA sequences found in this sample. The chain carries TRBV7-3 and TRBJ2-3; 7 bases map to TRBD2. The CDR3 contains 13 residues. V lost 1 base to trimming and J lost 5 bases; unmatched junction nucleotides: 0. CDR1 is SGHTA and CDR2 is FQGTGA in the germline V gene. The CDR3 is CASSLKRGDTQYF. The CDR3 nucleotides are TGTGCCAGCAGCTTAAAGCGGGGAGATACGCAGTATTTT. The full variable domain, rest sourced from reference TRBV7-3 and TRBJ2-3, is GAGVSQTPSNKVTEKGKYVELRCDPISGHTALYWYRQSLGQGPEFLIYFQGTGAADDSGLPNDRFFAVRPEGSVSTLKIQRTERGDSAVYLCASSLKRGDTQYFGPGTRLTVL.

This clone was picked up a small number of times. The V and J genes are TRBV20-1 and TRBJ1-2, with 7 nucleotides matching TRBD1. The CDR3 is 11 amino acids. Germline V lookup: CDR1 DFQATT, CDR2 SNEGSKA (reference sequence). Trimming cost V 6 bases and J 6 bases; bases outside gene matches: 4. The CDR3 nucleotides read TGCAGTGCACCGACAGGGAATGGCTACACCTTC. Protein product: CSAPTGNGYTF.